The 3 T cell receptor beta chains given below trace back to one sample, sequenced in a study of cytomegalovirus exposure and HLA in healthy donors. Vbeta (60) and Jbeta (13) primers were used in the PCR. The assay was immunoSEQ multiplex PCR, and TCRdb's table has in-frame clones only and misses some. This table holds about 120,000 clones, about 75% found once. The sample comprised PBMCs. The source of these receptors is a man aged 55 to 69 in good health and CMV-seropositive.

The rearrangement joins TRBV9 to TRBJ1-3; 9 bases are shared with TRBD1. The length of the CDR3 is 16 residues. Germline CDR1 reads SGDLS; CDR2 reads YYNGEE. The V segment lost 4 bases and the J segment 6 bases; nucleotides outside the gene matches: 11. The CDR3: CASSPQPGTGKNTIYF. In nucleotides, the CDR3 is TGTGCCAGCAGCCCCCAACCCGGGACAGGGAAAAACACCATATATTTT.

This clone was detected only once. The V gene is TRBV6-6, the J gene TRBJ2-3; D might be TRBD2 (7 bases). CDR1 is MNHNY and CDR2 is SVGAGI in the germline V gene (reference sequence). Trimming cost V 10 bases and J 0 bases, with 17 bases left between them. The CDR3 has 15 residues. CDR3 loop: CATGEGGASTDTQYF. Written as DNA, the CDR3 is TGTGCCACTGGGGAAGGGGGGGCTAGCACAGATACGCAGTATTTT.

This sequence joins TRBV7-9 and TRBJ1-5; possible D gene TRBD1, 6 bases. CDR1 is SEHNR, CDR2 FQNEAQ, per germline (reference sequence). The CDR3 has 15 residues. V shed 5 bases and J shed 0 bases, with 11 bases lying between them. The CDR3 region has the DNA TGTGCCAGCAGCCTAACGGGACATAGCAATCAGCCCCAGCATTTT. It specifies CASSLTGHSNQPQHF.